This T cell receptor (beta chain) was identified during a study of molecular identifiers for immune sequencing clone quantification. Study information: In replicates, RNA from around 20,000 or 100,000 naive CD8 cells was divided five ways and four parts were sequenced. The study's findings and limits: Beyond 20 RNA copies, clones held over 98% of effector molecules, compared with under 1% in naive cells. Identical TCR molecules sharing a barcode could underestimate highly expanded clone sizes.

TCRdb processed the PCR reads anew with MiXCR; each CDR3 protein has one entry. The sample holds about 630,000 distinct CDR3 sequences, about 25% seen once. Sorted naive CD8 T cells, about 17,000 to 1,000,000, were sequenced from 10%, 30% or 50% RNA. The CDR3 runs 12 residues. Germline V gene data show CDR1 as GTSNPN and CDR2 as SVGIG (reference sequence). Of note for this clonotype: As yet, its antigen is unknown. This clone may be a read error of a much larger clone one base away.

V and J are TRBV30 and TRBJ2-3; D is possibly TRBD2 (6 bases). The TCR originated in a human donor in good health. Some libraries in this study had Jurkat cell RNA spiked in. Sequenced sample: naive CD8+ T cells from blood, with Jurkat cell RNA spiked in. Sample subset: FACS-sorted CD8+CD4-CCR7+CD45RA+ naive T cells. The CDR3 DNA sequence: TGTGCTCGGGAGTTTGGCACAGATACGCAGTATTTT. Translated: CAREFGTDTQYF.